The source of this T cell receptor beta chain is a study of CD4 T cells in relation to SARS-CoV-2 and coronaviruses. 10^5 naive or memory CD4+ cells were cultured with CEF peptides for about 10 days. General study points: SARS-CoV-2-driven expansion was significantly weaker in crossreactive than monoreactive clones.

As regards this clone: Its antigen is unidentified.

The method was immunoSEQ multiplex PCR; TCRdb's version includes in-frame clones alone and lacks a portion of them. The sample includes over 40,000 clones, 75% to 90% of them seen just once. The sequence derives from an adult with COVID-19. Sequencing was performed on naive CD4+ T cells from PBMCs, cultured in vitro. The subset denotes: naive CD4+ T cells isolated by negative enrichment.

Here the CDR3 reads CASSLLGQATDTQYF. The CDR3 coding sequence is TGTGCCAGCAGTTTACTGGGACAAGCCACAGATACGCAGTATTTT. The V gene is TRBV27, the J gene TRBJ2-3; D perhaps matches TRBD1 (6 bases). With 2 bases removed from V and 2 bases from J, the gap between germline ends came to 11 bases. The CDR3 is 15 amino acids. Germline values: CDR1 MNHEY, CDR2 SMNVEV (reference sequence).